This paragraph covers one T cell receptor (beta chain) sequence. Germline CDR1 is SGHAT and CDR2 is FQNNGV. CDR3 size: 16 residues. V gave up 4 bases and J gave up 2 bases; unmatched junction bases: 8. The sample comes from a study of blood T cell repertoires in COVID-19. Assay used: immunoSEQ multiplex PCR; TCRdb lists only in-frame clones, some missing. The sample includes about 260,000 clones, roughly 84% of them seen just once. The sequenced sample was peripheral blood. The sequence derives from a human donor in a cohort sampled during active COVID-19. This chain uses TRBV11-2 with TRBJ2-3; 8 nucleotides align to TRBD2. In DNA, the CDR3 is TGTGCCAGCAGCTCCGCGGGAGCGGGAGTCACAGATACGCAGTATTTT. It codes for CASSSAGAGVTDTQYF.